In its sample, the clone carrying this T cell receptor beta chain was seen a few times. The antigen is not known. CDR3 length: 15 amino acids. The V end lost 3 bases, the J end lost 5 bases, and 14 bases lay between the germline ends. Germline V gives CDR1 GTSNPN, CDR2 SVGIG (reference sequence). Building the TCR beta libraries relied on iRepertoire HTBI primers, and CDR3 regions underwent Arm-PCR. TCRdb redid the calling of the multiplex PCR reads with MiXCR, one entry per CDR3 protein. The table includes some 500,000 distinct CDR3 sequences, roughly a sixth detected once. This record comes from a study of regulatory T cells in long-lasting Graves disease. The time point is: newly diagnosed GD, antithyroid drugs for less than 3 months. The TCR library used RNA extracted from PBMCs. EDTA tubes collected 7.5 to 9 milliliters of peripheral blood. Study-wide results and limits: A greater number of public clonotypes (about 2,900) was shared by persistent patients than by new patients (roughly 930). Among samples with persistent disease, TRBV28, TRBJ1-2 and TRBJ2-5 were favored.

The same data also went into a second study, on T cells in Graves' hyperthyroidism and ophthalmopathy. As that study records: RT-PCR in the first round (using the HTBI primer set) targeted the TCR CDR3.

This chain links TRBV30 with TRBJ1-6; tentative D call: TRBD1 (5 bases). This TCR was sampled from a woman aged 40 to 65 with Graves disease. This sample comprised peripheral blood mononuclear cells (PBMCs), obtained at new diagnosis, from a patient treated with antithyroid drugs. This chain's CDR3 is CAWRGAGWNNSPLHF. DNA of the CDR3: TGTGCCTGGAGAGGGGCAGGGTGGAATAATTCACCCCTCCACTTT.